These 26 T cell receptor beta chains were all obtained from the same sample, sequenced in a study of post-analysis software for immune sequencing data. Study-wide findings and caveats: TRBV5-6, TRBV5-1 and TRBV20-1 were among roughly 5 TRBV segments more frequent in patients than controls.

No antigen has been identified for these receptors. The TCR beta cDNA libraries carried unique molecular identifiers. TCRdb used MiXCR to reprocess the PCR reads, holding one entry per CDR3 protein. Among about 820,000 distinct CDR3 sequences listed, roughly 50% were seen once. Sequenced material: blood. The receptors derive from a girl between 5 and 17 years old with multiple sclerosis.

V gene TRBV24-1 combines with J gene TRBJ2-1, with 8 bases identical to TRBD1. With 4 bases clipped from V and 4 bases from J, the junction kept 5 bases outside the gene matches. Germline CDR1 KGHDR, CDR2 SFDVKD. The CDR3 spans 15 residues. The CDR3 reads CATSDPGQGYNEQFF. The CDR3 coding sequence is TGTGCCACCAGTGACCCCGGACAGGGTTACAATGAGCAGTTCTTC.

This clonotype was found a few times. The CDR3 bases are TGCGCCAGCAGCCAGAGCCAGAACTACCAAGAGACCCAGTACTTC. This translates into CASSQSQNYQETQYF. The chain employs TRBV4-1 and TRBJ2-5; no definite D call. CDR1 is MGHRA, CDR2 YSYEKL, per germline. The V gene lost 3 bases and the J gene lost 0 bases, with 11 bases spanning the gap. CDR3 length: 15 residues.

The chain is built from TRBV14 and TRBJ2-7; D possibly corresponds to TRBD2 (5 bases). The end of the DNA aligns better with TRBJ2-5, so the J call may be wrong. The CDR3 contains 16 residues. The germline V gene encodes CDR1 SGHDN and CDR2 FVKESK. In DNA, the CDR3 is TGTGCCAGCAGCCAAGAGGCTAGCCGGAGGCGAGAGACCCAGTACTTC. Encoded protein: CASSQEASRRRETQYF.

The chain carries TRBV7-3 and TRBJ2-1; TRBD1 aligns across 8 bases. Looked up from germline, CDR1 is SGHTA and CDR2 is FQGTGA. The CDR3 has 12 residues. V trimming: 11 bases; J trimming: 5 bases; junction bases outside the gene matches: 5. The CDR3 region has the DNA TGTGCCTCGGGGACAGGCAACAATGAGCAGTTCTTC. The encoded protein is CASGTGNNEQFF.

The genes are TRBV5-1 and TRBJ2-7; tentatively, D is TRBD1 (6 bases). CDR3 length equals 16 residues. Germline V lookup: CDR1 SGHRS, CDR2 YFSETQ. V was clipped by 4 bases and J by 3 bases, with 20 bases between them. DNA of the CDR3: TGCGCCAGCAGCCCAACCCGTCCCGGGACACTCTACGAGCAGTACTTC. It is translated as CASSPTRPGTLYEQYF.

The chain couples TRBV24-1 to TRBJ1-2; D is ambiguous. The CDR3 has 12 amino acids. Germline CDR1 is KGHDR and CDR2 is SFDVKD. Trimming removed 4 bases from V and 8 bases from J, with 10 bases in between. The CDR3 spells CATSDPHWGYTF. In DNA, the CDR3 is TGTGCCACCAGTGACCCTCATTGGGGCTACACCTTC.

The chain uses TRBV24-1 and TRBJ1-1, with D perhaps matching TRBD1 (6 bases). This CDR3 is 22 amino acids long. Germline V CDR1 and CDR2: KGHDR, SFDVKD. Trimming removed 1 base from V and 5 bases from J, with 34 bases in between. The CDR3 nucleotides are TGTGCCACCAGTGATTTTACGACTCCCATGGACAGTCCCGGCGCCCGACAGACTGAAGCTTTCTTT. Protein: CATSDFTTPMDSPGARQTEAFF.

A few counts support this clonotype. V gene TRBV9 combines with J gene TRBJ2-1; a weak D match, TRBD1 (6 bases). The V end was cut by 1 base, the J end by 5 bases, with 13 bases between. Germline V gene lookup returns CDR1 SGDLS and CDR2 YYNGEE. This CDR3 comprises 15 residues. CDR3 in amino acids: CASSVKRDKHNEQFF. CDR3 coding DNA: TGTGCCAGCAGCGTAAAAAGGGACAAACACAATGAGCAGTTCTTC. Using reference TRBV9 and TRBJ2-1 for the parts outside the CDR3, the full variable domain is DSGVTQTPKHLITATGQRVTLRCSPRSGDLSVYWYQQSLDQGLQFLIQYYNGEERAKGNILERFSAQQFPDLHSELNLSSLELGDSALYFCASSVKRDKHNEQFFGPGTRLTVL.

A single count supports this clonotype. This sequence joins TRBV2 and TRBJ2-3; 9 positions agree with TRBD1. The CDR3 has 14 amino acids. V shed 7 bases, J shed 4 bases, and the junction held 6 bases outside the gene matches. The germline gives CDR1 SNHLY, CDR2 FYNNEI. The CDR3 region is CASTWDRASDTQYF. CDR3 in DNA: TGTGCCAGCACGTGGGACAGGGCTTCAGATACGCAGTATTTT.

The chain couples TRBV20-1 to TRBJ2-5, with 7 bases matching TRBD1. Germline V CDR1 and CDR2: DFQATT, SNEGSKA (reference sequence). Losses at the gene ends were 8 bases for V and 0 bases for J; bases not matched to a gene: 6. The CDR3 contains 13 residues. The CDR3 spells CSPRDSHQETQYF. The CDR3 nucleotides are TGCAGTCCCAGGGACAGCCACCAAGAGACCCAGTACTTC.

The CDR3 DNA is TGTGCCAGCAGTTTAGCTCGTAGAGGCAACTACACCTTC. Translated: CASSLARRGNYTF. The rearrangement links TRBV12-3 or TRBV12-4 to TRBJ1-2; D remains ambiguous. The CDR3 has 13 residues. The V end lost 0 bases, the J end lost 10 bases, and 12 bases lay between the germline ends.

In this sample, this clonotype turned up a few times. The CDR3 coding sequence is TGTGCCAGCAAGCGGGAGGCCCCATCCTACGAGCAGTACTTC. Translating gives CASKREAPSYEQYF. The chain carries TRBV2 and TRBJ2-7, with TRBD2 matching over 9 bases. The CDR3 sequence is 14 residues long. In germline, CDR1 is SNHLY, CDR2 FYNNEI. Trimming removed 7 bases from V and 1 base from J; junction bases left unmatched: 5.

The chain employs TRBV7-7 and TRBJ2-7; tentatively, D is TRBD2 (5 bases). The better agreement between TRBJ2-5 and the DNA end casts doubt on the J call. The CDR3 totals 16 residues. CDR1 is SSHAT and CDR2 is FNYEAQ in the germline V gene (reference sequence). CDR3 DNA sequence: TGTGCCAGCAGCCCAAGGCCGGGCCGCTGGGAGGAGACCCAGTACTTC. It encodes CASSPRPGRWEETQYF.

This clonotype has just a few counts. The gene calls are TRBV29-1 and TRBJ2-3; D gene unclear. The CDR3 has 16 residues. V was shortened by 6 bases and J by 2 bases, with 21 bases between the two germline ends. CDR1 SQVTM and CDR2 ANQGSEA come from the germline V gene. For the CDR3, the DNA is TGCAGCGTCCAAGGAGACCTCAGAACCCCCACAGATACGCAGTATTTT. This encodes CSVQGDLRTPTDTQYF.

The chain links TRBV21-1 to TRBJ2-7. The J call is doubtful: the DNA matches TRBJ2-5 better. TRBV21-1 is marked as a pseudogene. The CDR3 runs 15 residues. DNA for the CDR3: TGTGCCAGCAGCAAAGTCGGCAGACCTTCGGAGACCCAGTACTTC. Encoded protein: CASSKVGRPSETQYF.

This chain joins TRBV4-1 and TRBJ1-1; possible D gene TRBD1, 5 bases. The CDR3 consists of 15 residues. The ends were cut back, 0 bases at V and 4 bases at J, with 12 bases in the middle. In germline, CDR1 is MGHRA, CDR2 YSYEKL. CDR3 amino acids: CASSQEAGTVTEAFF. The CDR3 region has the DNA TGCGCCAGCAGCCAAGAGGCAGGGACGGTCACTGAAGCTTTCTTT.

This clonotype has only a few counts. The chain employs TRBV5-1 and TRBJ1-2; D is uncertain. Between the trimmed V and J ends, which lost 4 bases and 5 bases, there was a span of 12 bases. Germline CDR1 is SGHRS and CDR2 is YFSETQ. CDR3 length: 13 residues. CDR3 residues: CASSQSTLYGYTF. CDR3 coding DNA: TGCGCCAGCAGCCAGAGCACGCTTTATGGCTACACCTTC.

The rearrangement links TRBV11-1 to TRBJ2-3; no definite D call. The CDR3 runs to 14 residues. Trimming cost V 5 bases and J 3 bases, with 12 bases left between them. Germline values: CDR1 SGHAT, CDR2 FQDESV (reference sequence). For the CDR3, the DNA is TGTGCCAGCAGCCGAAGGAAGGGAACAGATACGCAGTATTTT. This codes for CASSRRKGTDTQYF.

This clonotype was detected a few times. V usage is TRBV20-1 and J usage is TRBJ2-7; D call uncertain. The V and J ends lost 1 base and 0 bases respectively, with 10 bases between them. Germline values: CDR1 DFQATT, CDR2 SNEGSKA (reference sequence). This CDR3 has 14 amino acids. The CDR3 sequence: CSARALTDSYEQYF. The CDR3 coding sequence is TGCAGTGCTAGAGCATTGACGGACTCCTACGAGCAGTACTTC.

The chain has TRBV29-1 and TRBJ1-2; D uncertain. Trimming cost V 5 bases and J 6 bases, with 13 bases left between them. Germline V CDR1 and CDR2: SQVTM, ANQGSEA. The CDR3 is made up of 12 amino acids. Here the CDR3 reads CSVSHSGDGYTF. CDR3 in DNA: TGCAGCGTTTCTCATTCGGGCGATGGCTACACCTTC.

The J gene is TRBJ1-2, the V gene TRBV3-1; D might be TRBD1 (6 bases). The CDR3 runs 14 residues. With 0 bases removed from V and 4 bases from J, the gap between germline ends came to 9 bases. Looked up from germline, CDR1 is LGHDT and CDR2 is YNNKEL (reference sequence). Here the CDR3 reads CASSQDPQGYGYTF. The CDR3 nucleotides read TGTGCCAGCAGCCAAGATCCACAGGGCTATGGCTACACCTTC.

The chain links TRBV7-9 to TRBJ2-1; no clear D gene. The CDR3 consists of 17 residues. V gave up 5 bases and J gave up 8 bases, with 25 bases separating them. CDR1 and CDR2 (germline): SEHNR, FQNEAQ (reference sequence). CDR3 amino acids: CASSPPFGVFLHDEQFF. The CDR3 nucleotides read TGTGCCAGCAGCCCTCCATTTGGGGTCTTCCTACACGATGAGCAGTTCTTC.

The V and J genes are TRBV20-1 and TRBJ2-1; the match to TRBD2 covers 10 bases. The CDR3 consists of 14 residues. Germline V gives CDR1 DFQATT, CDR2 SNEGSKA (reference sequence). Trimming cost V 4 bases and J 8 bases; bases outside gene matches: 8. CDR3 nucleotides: TGCAGTGCTAAGAAACTAGCGGGGTTGGATGAGCAGTTCTTC. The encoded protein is CSAKKLAGLDEQFF.

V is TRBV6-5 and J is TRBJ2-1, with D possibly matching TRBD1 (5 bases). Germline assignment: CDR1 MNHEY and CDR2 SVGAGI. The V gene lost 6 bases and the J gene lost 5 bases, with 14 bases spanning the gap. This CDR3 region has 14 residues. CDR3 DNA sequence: TGTGCCAGCAGCGTCCGACAGATCCACAATGAGCAGTTCTTC. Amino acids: CASSVRQIHNEQFF.

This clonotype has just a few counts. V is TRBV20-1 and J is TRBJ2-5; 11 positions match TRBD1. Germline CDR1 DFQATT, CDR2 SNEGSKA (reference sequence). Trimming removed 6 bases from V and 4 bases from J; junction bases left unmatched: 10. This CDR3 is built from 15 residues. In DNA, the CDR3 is TGCAGTGCCAAAAAGGACAGGGGGCTGGGAGAGACCCAGTACTTC. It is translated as CSAKKDRGLGETQYF.

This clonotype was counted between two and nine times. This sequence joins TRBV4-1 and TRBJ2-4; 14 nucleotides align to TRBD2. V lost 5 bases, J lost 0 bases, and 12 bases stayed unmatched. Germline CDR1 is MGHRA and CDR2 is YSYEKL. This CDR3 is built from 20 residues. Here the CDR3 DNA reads TGCGCCAGCAGCTTCCATTCCGGGACTAGCGGGAGTGGAGCCAAAAACATTCAGTACTTC. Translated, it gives CASSFHSGTSGSGAKNIQYF.